This is a list of T cell receptor beta chains from one sample in a study of CD4 T cells in relation to SARS-CoV-2 and coronaviruses. Assay: immunoSEQ multiplex PCR; the TCRdb copy retains only in-frame clones and omits some. The sample consists of tens of thousands of clones, more than 65% of them appearing once. The antigens for these receptors are not known. The specimen sequenced was naive CD4+ T cells from PBMCs, cultured in vitro. All receptors come from an adult with COVID-19. Both conserved end residues are part of each CDR3. D genes are given only for firm matches. Not every row has a clone size; where given, it reads once, few, many or a size class.

CASARGGGNSYEQYF TGTGCCAGCGCGAGAGGGGGCGGGAACTCCTACGAGCAGTACTTC TRBJ2-7 . . TRBV19
CATSKSGRGPEAFF TGTGCCACCAGCAAGTCAGGGCGCGGCCCTGAAGCTTTCTTT TRBJ1-1 . . TRBV15
CASSITWDREEQFF TGTGCCAGTAGTATCACATGGGACAGGGAAGAGCAGTTCTTC TRBJ2-1 TRBD1 once TRBV19
CASIGPNTGELFF TGTGCCAGCATCGGGCCTAACACCGGGGAGCTGTTTTTT TRBJ2-2 . few TRBV6-5
CASSQASRGSGYNEQFF TGTGCCAGCAGCCAAGCGAGCAGGGGGTCAGGCTACAATGAGCAGTTCTTC TRBJ2-1 TRBD1 . TRBV3-1/TRBV3-2
CASRAQQTDTQYF TGTGCCAGCAGGGCGCAGCAGACAGATACGCAGTATTTT TRBJ2-3 . . TRBV2
CASSFFLAGGLYEQYF TGTGCCAGCAGCTTTTTCCTAGCGGGAGGGCTCTACGAGCAGTACTTC TRBJ2-7 TRBD2 . TRBV5-4
CSAIDSGKSTDTQYF TGCAGTGCTATTGATAGCGGGAAGAGCACAGATACGCAGTATTTT TRBJ2-3 TRBD2 few TRBV20-1
CASTTLAGGRNEQFF TGTGCCAGTACCACCCTAGCGGGAGGACGTAATGAGCAGTTCTTC TRBJ2-1 TRBD2 . TRBV19
CSASSPTRDKDQPQHF TGCAGTGCTAGTTCTCCAACCCGGGACAAAGATCAGCCCCAGCATTTT TRBJ1-5 . . TRBV20-1
CASSLGQGNSPLHF TGTGCCAGCAGTTTGGGACAGGGTAATTCACCCCTCCACTTT TRBJ1-6 TRBD1 few TRBV28
CASSFILVAGGTDTQYF TGTGCCAGCAGCTTCATTTTAGTAGCTGGGGGCACAGATACGCAGTATTTT TRBJ2-3 . . TRBV7-9
CASSWTGPSGSSSYEQYF TGTGCCAGCAGTTGGACAGGCCCTAGCGGGTCGAGCTCCTACGAGCAGTACTTC TRBJ2-7 . once TRBV28
CASSATGGLNSPLHF TGTGCCAGCAGCGCGACAGGGGGACTTAATTCACCCCTCCACTTT TRBJ1-6 TRBD1 . TRBV6-5
CASSLFNRASGNTIYF TGTGCCAGCAGCCTGTTTAATCGGGCATCTGGAAACACCATATATTTT TRBJ1-3 . . TRBV4-2
CASIMGLAGQETQYF TGTGCCAGCATTATGGGACTAGCGGGACAAGAGACCCAGTACTTC TRBJ2-5 TRBD2 . TRBV2
CASRRQGYGDQPQHF TGTGCCAGTAGGAGACAGGGCTATGGCGATCAGCCCCAGCATTTT TRBJ1-5 TRBD1 few TRBV19
CASSELAGGADTQYF TGCGCCAGCAGCGAACTAGCGGGAGGCGCAGATACGCAGTATTTT TRBJ2-3 TRBD2 once TRBV5-1
CASWDRISNQPQHF TGTGCCAGCTGGGACAGAATAAGCAATCAGCCCCAGCATTTT TRBJ1-5 TRBD1 . TRBV6-5
CASSEGHQYEQYF TGTGCCAGCAGTGAAGGGCATCAATACGAGCAGTACTTC TRBJ2-7 . . TRBV2
CASSLAGVGEGLTYEQYF TGTGCCAGCAGCTTAGCGGGGGTAGGTGAAGGCCTTACCTACGAGCAGTACTTC TRBJ2-7 . . TRBV7-9
CASSQLGVGGGNEQYF TGTGCCAGCAGCCAATTGGGGGTGGGAGGCGGCAACGAGCAGTACTTC TRBJ2-7 . . TRBV3-1/TRBV3-2
CASSPRLADYNEQFF TGTGCCAGCTCACCGCGCCTAGCGGATTACAATGAGCAGTTCTTC TRBJ2-1 TRBD2 . TRBV18
CASSERETQYF TGCGCCAGCAGTGAGCGGGAGACCCAGTACTTC TRBJ2-5 . . TRBV10-2
CASSSGGAGEQYF TGCGCCAGCAGCTCAGGGGGCGCCGGGGAGCAGTACTTC TRBJ2-7 TRBD1 . TRBV5-1
CATSDKTTWEQFF TGTGCCACCAGTGATAAAACCACTTGGGAGCAGTTCTTC TRBJ2-1 . . TRBV24-1
CASSTQQSTGELFF TGTGCCAGCAGCACCCAACAGAGCACCGGGGAGCTGTTTTTT TRBJ2-2 . . TRBV7-6
CASSLGTENNEKLFF TGTGCCAGCAGCTTGGGGACAGAAAATAATGAAAAACTGTTTTTT TRBJ1-4 . . TRBV5-6
CASSWFPQDAQRGQYF TGTGCCAGCAGCTGGTTCCCCCAAGACGCGCAACGAGGGCAGTACTTC TRBJ2-7 . . TRBV5-6
CASHGSSYNEQFF TGTGCCAGTCACGGGAGCTCCTACAATGAGCAGTTCTTC TRBJ2-1 . . TRBV19
CASLERGSGITEAFF TGTGCCAGCCTGGAGAGGGGATCGGGGATCACTGAAGCTTTCTTT TRBJ1-1 . . TRBV13
CASSKSWTGWHSPLHF TGTGCCAGCAGTAAATCTTGGACAGGGTGGCATTCACCCCTCCACTTT TRBJ1-6 TRBD1 . TRBV27
CASREETQYF TGTGCCAGCAGAGAAGAGACCCAGTACTTC TRBJ2-5 . . TRBV6-5
CASRSSGTDNQPQHF TGTGCCAGCAGAAGTTCCGGGACAGATAATCAGCCCCAGCATTTT TRBJ1-5 TRBD1 . TRBV6-5
CASSPSRGNNEQFF TGTGCCAGCAGCCCTTCAAGGGGGAACAATGAGCAGTTCTTC TRBJ2-1 . . TRBV7-2
CASSWTSGRGTGELFF TGTGCCAGCAGCTGGACTAGCGGGAGGGGCACCGGGGAGCTGTTTTTT TRBJ2-2 TRBD2 . TRBV7-8
CASSFISREQYF TGTGCCAGCAGCTTCATCAGCCGCGAGCAGTACTTC TRBJ2-7 . . TRBV7-9
CSARGEGGYTF TGCAGTGCTAGAGGCGAGGGGGGCTACACCTTC TRBJ1-2 . few TRBV20-1
CASSLQGFYGYTF TGTGCCAGCAGCCTACAGGGTTTCTATGGCTACACCTTC TRBJ1-2 . . TRBV27
CASSPRQGSRADEQFF TGTGCCAGCAGTCCACGACAGGGTTCGCGGGCAGATGAGCAGTTCTTC TRBJ2-1 TRBD1 . TRBV27
CAWSGGTGWDYTF TGTGCCTGGAGTGGGGGGACAGGTTGGGACTACACCTTC TRBJ1-2 TRBD1 . TRBV30
CASSINKETQYF TGTGCCAGCAGCATAAACAAAGAGACCCAGTACTTC TRBJ2-5 . once TRBV6-2/TRBV6-3
CASTLISDQPQHF TGTGCCAGCACTCTGATTTCGGATCAGCCCCAGCATTTT TRBJ1-5 . . TRBV6-5
CASSLVEGVAFF TGTGCCAGCAGCTTAGTAGAAGGGGTTGCTTTCTTT TRBJ1-1 . few TRBV7-9
CASSLDLSIIGQETQYF TGTGCCAGCAGCTTGGATTTGAGCATCATAGGACAAGAGACCCAGTACTTC TRBJ2-5 . once TRBV5-4
CASSRGGHVEQYF TGTGCCAGCAGCCGAGGGGGGCACGTTGAGCAGTACTTC TRBJ2-7 . few TRBV6-5
CASSFFQGRGTGELFF TGTGCCAGCAGCTTCTTTCAGGGCCGGGGCACCGGGGAGCTGTTTTTT TRBJ2-2 . . TRBV11-2
CASSLALAGGETQYF TGTGCCAGCAGCTTAGCTTTAGCGGGAGGCGAGACCCAGTACTTC TRBJ2-5 TRBD2 . TRBV7-8
CASSEAPTGETQYF TGTGCCAGCAGTGAAGCGCCGACTGGGGAGACCCAGTACTTC TRBJ2-5 . . TRBV2
CASSGLASPQYF TGTGCCAGCAGCGGACTAGCGTCCCCGCAGTACTTC TRBJ2-7 TRBD2 once TRBV6-2/TRBV6-3